This TCR beta chain was identified in a study of T cells in Graves' hyperthyroidism and ophthalmopathy. Study information: Peripheral blood sampling occurred at initial diagnosis, before any treatment.

This clonotype appeared many times. The antigen is unknown. Hyperthyroidism, newly diagnosed and lasting under 2 months, affected patients aged 18 to 65. It was uncontrolled infection, other autoimmune disease, pregnancy or lactation that excluded patients. Amplified TCR beta CDR3 regions came from RNA transcripts. First-round RT-PCR targeting the TCR CDR3 was performed with the HTBI primer set. A single record per CDR3 protein comes from TCRdb applying MiXCR to the multiplex PCR reads. The sample records approximately 610,000 distinct CDR3 sequences, around 17% being singletons. Study-level points and caveats: Classification by a 13 V-J model distinguished ophthalmopathy from stable hyperthyroidism.

Sequencing was done on a sample of blood. The receptor was isolated from a woman between 18 and 29 years old with Graves' hyperthyroidism.

CDR3 coding DNA: TGTGCCAGCACCTTAGCGGGAGGGAACACCGGGGAGCTGTTTTTT. Encoded protein: CASTLAGGNTGELFF. This rearrangement joins TRBV28 to TRBJ2-2; TRBD2 aligns across 10 bases. Germline assignment: CDR1 MDHEN and CDR2 SYDVKM. The CDR3 consists of 15 residues. The trim removed 7 bases at V and 1 base at J, leaving 3 bases unmatched.